Sequencing of this T cell receptor (beta chain) was carried out in a study of blood T cell repertoires in COVID-19. The CDR3 sequence is 19 residues long. The V gene end was trimmed by 3 bases and the J gene end by 8 bases; junction bases not matched to a gene: 16. CDR1 KGHSH and CDR2 LQKENI come from the germline V gene. Profiling relied on immunoSEQ multiplex PCR, and the TCRdb table lists in-frame clones only, not all of them. The sample has fewer than 250,000 clones, about 87% seen once. The specimen was PBMCs or T cells enriched from blood (not recorded which). The V and J genes are TRBV18 and TRBJ1-6, with 10 bases aligning to TRBD1. The sequence was obtained from a woman in her twenties or thirties with acute COVID-19. The CDR3: CASSPSGQGLIQVDSPLHF. In nucleotides, the CDR3 is TGTGCCAGCTCACCTTCGGGACAGGGGCTCATTCAGGTTGATTCACCCCTCCACTTT.